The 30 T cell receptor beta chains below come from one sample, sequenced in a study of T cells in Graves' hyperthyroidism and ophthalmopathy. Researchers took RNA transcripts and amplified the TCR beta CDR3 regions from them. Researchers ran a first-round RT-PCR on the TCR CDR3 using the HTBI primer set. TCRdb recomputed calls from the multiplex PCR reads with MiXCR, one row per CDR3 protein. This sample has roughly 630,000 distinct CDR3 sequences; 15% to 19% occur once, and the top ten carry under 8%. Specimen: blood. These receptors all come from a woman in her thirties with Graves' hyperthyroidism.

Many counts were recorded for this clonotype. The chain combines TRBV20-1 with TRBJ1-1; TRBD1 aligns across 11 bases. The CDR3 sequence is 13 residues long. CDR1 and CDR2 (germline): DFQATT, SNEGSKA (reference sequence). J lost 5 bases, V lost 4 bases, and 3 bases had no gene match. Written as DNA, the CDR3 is TGCAGTGCTAAAGGGACAGGGGGGACTGAAGCTTTCTTT. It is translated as CSAKGTGGTEAFF.

CDR3 protein: CAISPNLGGKLFF. DNA of the CDR3: TGTGCCATCAGTCCCAATCTAGGGGGAAAACTGTTTTTT. The genes are TRBV10-3 and TRBJ1-4; the D gene is possibly TRBD1 (6 bases). Trimming left V 5 bases short and J 10 bases short, with 14 bases between. The CDR3 is 13 amino acids. CDR1 ENHRY and CDR2 SYGVKD come from the germline V gene.

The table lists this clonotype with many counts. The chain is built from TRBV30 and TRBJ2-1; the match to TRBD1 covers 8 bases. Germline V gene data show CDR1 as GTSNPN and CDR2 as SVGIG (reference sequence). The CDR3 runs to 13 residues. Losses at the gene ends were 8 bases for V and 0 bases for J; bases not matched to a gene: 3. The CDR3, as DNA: TGTGCCCGGACAGGGAGCTCCTACAATGAGCAGTTCTTC. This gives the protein CARTGSSYNEQFF.

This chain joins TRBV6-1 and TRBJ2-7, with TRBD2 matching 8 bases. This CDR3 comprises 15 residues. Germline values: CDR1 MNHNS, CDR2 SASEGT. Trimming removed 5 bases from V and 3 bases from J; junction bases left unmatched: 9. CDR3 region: CASSIGTRTVYEQYF. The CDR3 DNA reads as TGTGCCAGCAGTATTGGGACTAGGACTGTCTACGAGCAGTACTTC.

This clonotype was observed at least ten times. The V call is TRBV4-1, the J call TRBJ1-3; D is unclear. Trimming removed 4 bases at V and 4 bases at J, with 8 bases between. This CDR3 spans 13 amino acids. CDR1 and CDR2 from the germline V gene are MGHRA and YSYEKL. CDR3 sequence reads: CASSLLGGNTIYF. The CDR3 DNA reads TGCGCCAGCAGCCTCTTGGGAGGAAACACCATATATTTT.

CDR3 sequence (DNA): TGCAGTGCCTTAGAAGAGGGGCCGCAGCCCCAGCATTTT. Protein product: CSALEEGPQPQHF. This sequence joins TRBV20-1 and TRBJ1-5; tentative D call: TRBD1 (5 bases). V lost 6 bases and J lost 7, with 16 bases in between. This CDR3 contains 13 residues. The germline V gene encodes CDR1 DFQATT and CDR2 SNEGSKA (reference sequence).

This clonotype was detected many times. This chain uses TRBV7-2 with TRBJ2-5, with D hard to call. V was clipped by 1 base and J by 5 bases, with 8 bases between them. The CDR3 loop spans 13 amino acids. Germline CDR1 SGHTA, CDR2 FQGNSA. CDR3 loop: CASSLVVRETQYF. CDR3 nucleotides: TGTGCCAGCAGCTTAGTGGTTCGCGAGACCCAGTACTTC. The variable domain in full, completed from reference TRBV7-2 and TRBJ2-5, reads GAGVSQSPSNKVTEKGKDVELRCDPISGHTALYWYRQSLGQGLEFLIYFQGNSAPDKSGLPSDRFSAERTGGSVSTLTIQRTQQEDSAVYLCASSLVVRETQYFGPGTRLLVL.

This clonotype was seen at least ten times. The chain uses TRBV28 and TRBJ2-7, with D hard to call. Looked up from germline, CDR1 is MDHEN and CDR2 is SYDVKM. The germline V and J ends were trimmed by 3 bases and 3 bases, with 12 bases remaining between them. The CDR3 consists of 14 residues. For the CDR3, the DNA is TGTGCCAGCAGTTTTTCCGGGCCCCGCTACGAGCAGTACTTC. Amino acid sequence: CASSFSGPRYEQYF.

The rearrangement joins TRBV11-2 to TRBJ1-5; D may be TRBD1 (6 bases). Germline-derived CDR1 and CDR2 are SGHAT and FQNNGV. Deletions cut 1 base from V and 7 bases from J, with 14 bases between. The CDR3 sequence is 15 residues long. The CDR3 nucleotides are TGTGCCAGCAGCTTAGTTCAGGGGTTTAGACAGCCCCAGCATTTT. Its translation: CASSLVQGFRQPQHF.

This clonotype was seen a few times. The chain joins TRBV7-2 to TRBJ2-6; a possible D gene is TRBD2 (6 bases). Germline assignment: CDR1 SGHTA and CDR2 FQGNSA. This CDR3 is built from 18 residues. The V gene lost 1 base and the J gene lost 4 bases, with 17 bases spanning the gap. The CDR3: CASSLDRPGAAGANVLTF. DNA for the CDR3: TGTGCCAGCAGCTTAGACCGGCCGGGAGCAGCCGGGGCCAACGTCCTGACTTTC.

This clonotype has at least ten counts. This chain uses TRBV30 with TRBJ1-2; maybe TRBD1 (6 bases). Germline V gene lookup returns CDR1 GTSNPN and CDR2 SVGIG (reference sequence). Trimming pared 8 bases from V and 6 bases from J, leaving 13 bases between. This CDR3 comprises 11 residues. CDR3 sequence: CARQQGNGYTF. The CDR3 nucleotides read TGTGCCCGGCAACAGGGTAATGGCTACACCTTC. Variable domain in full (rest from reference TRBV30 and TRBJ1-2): SQTIHQWPATLVQPVGSPLSLECTVEGTSNPNLYWYRQAAGRGLQLLFYSVGIGQISSEVPQNLSASRPQDRQFILSSKKLLLSDSGFYLCARQQGNGYTFGSGTRLTVV.

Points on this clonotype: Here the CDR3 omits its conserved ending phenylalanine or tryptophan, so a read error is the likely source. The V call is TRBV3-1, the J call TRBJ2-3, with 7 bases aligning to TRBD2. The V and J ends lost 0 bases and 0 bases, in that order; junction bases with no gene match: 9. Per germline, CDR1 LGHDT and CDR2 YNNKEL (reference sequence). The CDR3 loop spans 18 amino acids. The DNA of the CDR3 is TGTGCCAGCAGCCAAGATAGGGCTAGCGGAACTAGCACAGATACGCAGTATCTT. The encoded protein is CASSQDRASGTSTDTQYL.

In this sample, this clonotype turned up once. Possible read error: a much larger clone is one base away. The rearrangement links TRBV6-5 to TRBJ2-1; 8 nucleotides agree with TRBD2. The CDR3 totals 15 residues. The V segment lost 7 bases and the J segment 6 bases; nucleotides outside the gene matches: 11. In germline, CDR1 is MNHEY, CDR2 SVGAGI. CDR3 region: CASTNSAGEANEQFF. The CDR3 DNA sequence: TGTGCCAGCACTAACTCAGCGGGAGAAGCCAATGAGCAGTTCTTC.

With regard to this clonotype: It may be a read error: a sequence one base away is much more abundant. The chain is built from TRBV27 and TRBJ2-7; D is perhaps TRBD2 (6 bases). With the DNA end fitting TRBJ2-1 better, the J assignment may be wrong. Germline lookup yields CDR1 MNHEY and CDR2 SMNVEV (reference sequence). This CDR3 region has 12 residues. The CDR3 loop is CASRDLSYEQFF. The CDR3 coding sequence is TGTGCCAGCCGGGACTTGTCCTACGAGCAGTTCTTC.

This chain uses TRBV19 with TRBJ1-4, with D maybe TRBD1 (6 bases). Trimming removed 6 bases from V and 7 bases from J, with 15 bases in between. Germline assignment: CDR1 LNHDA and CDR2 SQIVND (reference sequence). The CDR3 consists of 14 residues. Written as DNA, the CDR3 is TGTGCCAGTAGCCGGCGGGGGGCTTTTGAAAAACTGTTTTTT. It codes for CASSRRGAFEKLFF.

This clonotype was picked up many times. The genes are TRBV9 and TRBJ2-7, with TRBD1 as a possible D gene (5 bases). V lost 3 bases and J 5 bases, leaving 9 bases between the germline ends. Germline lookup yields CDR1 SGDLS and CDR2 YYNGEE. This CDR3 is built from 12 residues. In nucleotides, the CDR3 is TGTGCCAGCAGCGAAACAGGTAACGAGCAGTACTTC. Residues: CASSETGNEQYF. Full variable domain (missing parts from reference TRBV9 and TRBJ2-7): DSGVTQTPKHLITATGQRVTLRCSPRSGDLSVYWYQQSLDQGLQFLIQYYNGEERAKGNILERFSAQQFPDLHSELNLSSLELGDSALYFCASSETGNEQYFGPGTRLTVT.

CDR3: CASSGGPFGQLLMNTEAFF. CDR3 nucleotide sequence: TGTGCCAGCAGCGGCGGGCCTTTTGGACAACTTTTGATGAACACTGAAGCTTTCTTT. V usage is TRBV7-9 and J usage is TRBJ1-1; D may be TRBD1 (5 bases). Germline loops: CDR1 SEHNR, CDR2 FQNEAQ (reference sequence). V lost 5 bases and J lost 0, with 25 bases in between. This CDR3 region has 19 residues.

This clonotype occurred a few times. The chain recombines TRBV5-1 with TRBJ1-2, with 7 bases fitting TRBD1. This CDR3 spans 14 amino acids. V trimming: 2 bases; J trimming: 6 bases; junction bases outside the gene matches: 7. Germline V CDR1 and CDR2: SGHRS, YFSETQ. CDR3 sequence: CASSFRQGPDGYTF. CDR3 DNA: TGCGCCAGCAGCTTCCGACAGGGCCCCGATGGCTACACCTTC.

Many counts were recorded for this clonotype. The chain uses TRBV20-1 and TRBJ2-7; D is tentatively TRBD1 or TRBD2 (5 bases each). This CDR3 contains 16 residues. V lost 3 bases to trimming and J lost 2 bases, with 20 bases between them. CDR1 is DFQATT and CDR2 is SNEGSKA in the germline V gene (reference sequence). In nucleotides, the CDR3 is TGCAGTGCTAGCCGATCGTCCGGGGCGAAAACCTACGAGCAGTACTTC. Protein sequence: CSASRSSGAKTYEQYF.

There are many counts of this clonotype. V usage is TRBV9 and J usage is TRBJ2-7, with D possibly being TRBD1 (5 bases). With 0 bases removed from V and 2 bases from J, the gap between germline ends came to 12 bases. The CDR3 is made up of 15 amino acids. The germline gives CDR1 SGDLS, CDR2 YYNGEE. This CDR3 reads CASSVERGHTYEQYF. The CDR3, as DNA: TGTGCCAGCAGCGTAGAACGAGGACACACCTACGAGCAGTACTTC.

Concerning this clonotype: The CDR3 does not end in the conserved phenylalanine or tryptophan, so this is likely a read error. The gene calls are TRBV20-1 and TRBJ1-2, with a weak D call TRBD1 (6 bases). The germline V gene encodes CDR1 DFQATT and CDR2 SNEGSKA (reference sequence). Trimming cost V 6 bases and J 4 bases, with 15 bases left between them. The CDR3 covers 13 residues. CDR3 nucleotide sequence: TGCAGTGCCTTAGGACAGAACGCCTATGGCTACACCTCC. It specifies CSALGQNAYGYTS.

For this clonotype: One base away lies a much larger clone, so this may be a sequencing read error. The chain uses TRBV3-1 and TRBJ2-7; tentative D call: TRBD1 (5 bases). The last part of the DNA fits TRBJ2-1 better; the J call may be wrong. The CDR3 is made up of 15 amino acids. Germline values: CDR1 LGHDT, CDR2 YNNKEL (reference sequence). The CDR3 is CASSQGRAGSYEQFF. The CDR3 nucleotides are TGTGCCAGCAGCCAAGGAAGGGCAGGGTCCTACGAGCAGTTCTTC.

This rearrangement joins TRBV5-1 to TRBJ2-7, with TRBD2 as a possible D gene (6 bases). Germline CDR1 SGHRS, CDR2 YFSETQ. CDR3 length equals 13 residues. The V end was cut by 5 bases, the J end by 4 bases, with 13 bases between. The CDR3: CASRDPAGYEQYF. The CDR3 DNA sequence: TGCGCCAGCAGGGACCCCGCGGGATACGAGCAGTACTTC. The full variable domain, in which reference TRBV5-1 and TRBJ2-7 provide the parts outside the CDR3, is KAGVTQTPRYLIKTRGQQVTLSCSPISGHRSVSWYQQTPGQGLQFLFEYFSETQRNKGNFPGRFSGRQFSNSRSEMNVSTLELGDSALYLCASRDPAGYEQYFGPGTRLTVT.

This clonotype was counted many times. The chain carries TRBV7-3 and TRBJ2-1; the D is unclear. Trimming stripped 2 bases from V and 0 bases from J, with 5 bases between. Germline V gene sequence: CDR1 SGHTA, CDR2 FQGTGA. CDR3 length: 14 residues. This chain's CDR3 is CASSLVRSYNEQFF. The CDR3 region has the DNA TGTGCCAGCAGCTTAGTGCGCTCCTACAATGAGCAGTTCTTC.

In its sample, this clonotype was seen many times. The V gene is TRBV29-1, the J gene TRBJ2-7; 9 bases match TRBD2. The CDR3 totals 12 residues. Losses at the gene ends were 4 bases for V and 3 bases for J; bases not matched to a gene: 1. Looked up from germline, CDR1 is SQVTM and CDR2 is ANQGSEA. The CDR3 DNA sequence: TGCAGCGTTGTGACTAGCGGCTACGAGCAGTACTTC. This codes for CSVVTSGYEQYF.

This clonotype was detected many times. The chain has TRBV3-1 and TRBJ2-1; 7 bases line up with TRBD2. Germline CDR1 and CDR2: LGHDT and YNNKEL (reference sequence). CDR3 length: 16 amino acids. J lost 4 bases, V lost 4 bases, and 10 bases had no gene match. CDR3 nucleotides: TGTGCCAGCAGCCGTGATATGGGAGGGCCGTACAATGAGCAGTTCTTC. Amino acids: CASSRDMGGPYNEQFF.

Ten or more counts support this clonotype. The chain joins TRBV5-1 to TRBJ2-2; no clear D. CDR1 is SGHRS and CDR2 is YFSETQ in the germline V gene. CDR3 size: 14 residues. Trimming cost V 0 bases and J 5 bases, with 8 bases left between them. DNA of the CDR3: TGCGCCAGCAGCTTGGGCGAACCGACCGGGGAGCTGTTTTTT. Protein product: CASSLGEPTGELFF.

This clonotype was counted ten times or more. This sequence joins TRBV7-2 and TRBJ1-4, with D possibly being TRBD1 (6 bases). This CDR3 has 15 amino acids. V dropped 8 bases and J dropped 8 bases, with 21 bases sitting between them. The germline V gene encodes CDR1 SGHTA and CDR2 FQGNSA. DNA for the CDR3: TGTGCCAGCTCCCGGGGAGTGGGGGCTTGGGAAAAACTGTTTTTT. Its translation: CASSRGVGAWEKLFF.

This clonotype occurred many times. The CDR3, as DNA: TGTGCCAGCAGCACAACTAGCGGAAGCTCCTACGAGCAGTACTTC. Its translation is CASSTTSGSSYEQYF. V is TRBV7-2 and J is TRBJ2-7, with 8 nucleotides matching TRBD2. Looked up from germline, CDR1 is SGHTA and CDR2 is FQGNSA. The CDR3 is made up of 15 amino acids. The V gene end was trimmed by 5 bases and the J gene end by 0 bases; junction bases not matched to a gene: 6.

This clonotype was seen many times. The CDR3 loop reads CASSIMGRGKTQYF. CDR3 nucleotides: TGTGCCAGCAGCATTATGGGCAGGGGAAAGACCCAGTACTTC. V gene TRBV7-2 combines with J gene TRBJ2-5; tentatively, D is TRBD1 (6 bases). V was cut by 5 bases and J by 6 bases, with 16 bases left in between. Germline V gives CDR1 SGHTA, CDR2 FQGNSA. This CDR3 spans 14 amino acids.